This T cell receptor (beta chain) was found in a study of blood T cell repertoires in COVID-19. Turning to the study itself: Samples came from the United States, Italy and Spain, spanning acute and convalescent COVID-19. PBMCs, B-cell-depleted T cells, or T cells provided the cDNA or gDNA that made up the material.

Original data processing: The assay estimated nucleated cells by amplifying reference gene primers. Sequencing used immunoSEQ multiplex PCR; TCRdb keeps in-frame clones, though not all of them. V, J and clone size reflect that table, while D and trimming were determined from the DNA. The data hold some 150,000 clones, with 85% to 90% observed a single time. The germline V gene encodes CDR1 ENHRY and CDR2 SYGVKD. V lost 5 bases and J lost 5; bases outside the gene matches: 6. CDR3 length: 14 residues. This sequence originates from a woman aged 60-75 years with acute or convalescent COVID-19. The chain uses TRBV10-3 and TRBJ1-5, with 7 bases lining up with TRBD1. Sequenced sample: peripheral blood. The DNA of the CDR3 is TGTGCCATCAGTTTAGGGACAGACGATCAGCCCCAGCATTTT. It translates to CAISLGTDDQPQHF.